This is a list of T cell receptor beta chains from one sample in a study of blood T cells in healthy people across ages. TCRdb reprocessed the 5' RACE reads with MiXCR, giving one entry per CDR3 protein. The data show roughly 2 million distinct CDR3 sequences, with approximately 50% seen just once and approximately 2% held by the top ten. Sequenced sample: blood. The receptors shown here come from a woman aged 35 to 49 in good health. The CDR3 runs from the conserved cysteine through the conserved F or W. A D gene is named only where the DNA matches it firmly. Clone size is not always given. Where it is, it says once, few, many or a class for expanded clones.

d_call | clone_size | j_call | v_call | cdr3_aa | cdr3_nt
- | - | TRBJ2-1 | TRBV5-1 | CASNTDGTPAYNEQFF | TGCGCCAGCAACACAGACGGGACACCAGCCTACAATGAGCAGTTCTTC
TRBD2 | - | TRBJ2-7 | TRBV4-1 | CASSAGTSGNNEQYF | TGCGCCAGCAGTGCCGGGACTAGCGGGAACAATGAGCAGTACTTC
- | few | TRBJ2-5 | TRBV24-1 | CATSDFGDPGTQYF | TGTGCCACCAGTGATTTTGGGGACCCGGGGACCCAGTACTTC
- | - | TRBJ2-4 | TRBV18 | CASSPRVGAKNIQYF | TGTGCCAGCTCACCCAGGGTTGGGGCCAAAAACATTCAGTACTTC
TRBD1 | - | TRBJ1-2 | TRBV3-1 | CASSQDAAGGHYGYTF | TGTGCCAGCAGCCAAGATGCGGCAGGGGGTCATTATGGCTACACCTTC
- | few | TRBJ2-7 | TRBV20-1 | CSVYNRVFYEQYF | TGCAGTGTTTATAACAGGGTTTTCTACGAGCAGTACTTC
- | few | TRBJ1-2 | TRBV10-3 | CALKPQDEGYTF | TGTGCCCTCAAACCCCAAGATGAAGGCTACACCTTC
TRBD2 | few | TRBJ2-7 | TRBV27 | CASSPMGGVSSYEQYF | TGTGCCAGCAGTCCTATGGGAGGGGTGAGCTCCTACGAGCAGTACTTC
- | - | TRBJ1-4 | TRBV20-1 | CSASDEKLFF | TGCAGTGCTAGTGATGAAAAACTGTTTTTT
- | - | TRBJ1-4 | TRBV28 | CASTPRGGREKLFF | TGTGCCAGTACCCCTCGGGGGGGAAGGGAAAAACTGTTTTTT
- | few | TRBJ2-6 | TRBV5-1 | CASGSFSGANVLTF | TGCGCCAGCGGTAGCTTCTCTGGGGCCAACGTCCTGACTTTC